Reported below is one T cell receptor beta chain. Its antigen is not known. This sample is drawn from a study of CXCR3-negative and CXCR3-positive naive CD8 T cells. Across the study: Around 140 million TRB reads were obtained overall (about 1.5 +/- 0.3 million per library).

UMI-labeled 5' RACE yielded the TRB cDNA libraries. Following a re-call of the 5' RACE reads, TCRdb has one entry per CDR3 protein and lacks DNA. This sample's table has about 60,000 distinct CDR3 sequences. The CDR3 extends over 13 amino acids. Study-level results: Researchers reported similar TRBV-TRBJ usage in naive CXCR3-negative and CXCR3-positive cells, though memory differed. The study found more hydrophobic TRB CDR3s in CXCR3-positive naive cells than in CXCR3-negative naive cells.

The receptor was derived from a human donor in good health. Some clones in this sample may be carry-over from other donors' samples. The chain is built from TRBV12-3 or TRBV12-4 and TRBJ1-1. The sequenced sample was naive CXCR3+ CD8+ T cells from blood. The subset denotes: CD45RO-CCR7+CD27+CD95- naive CD8+ T cells expressing CXCR3 (TNR3+). CDR3 region: CASTLHRNTEAFF.